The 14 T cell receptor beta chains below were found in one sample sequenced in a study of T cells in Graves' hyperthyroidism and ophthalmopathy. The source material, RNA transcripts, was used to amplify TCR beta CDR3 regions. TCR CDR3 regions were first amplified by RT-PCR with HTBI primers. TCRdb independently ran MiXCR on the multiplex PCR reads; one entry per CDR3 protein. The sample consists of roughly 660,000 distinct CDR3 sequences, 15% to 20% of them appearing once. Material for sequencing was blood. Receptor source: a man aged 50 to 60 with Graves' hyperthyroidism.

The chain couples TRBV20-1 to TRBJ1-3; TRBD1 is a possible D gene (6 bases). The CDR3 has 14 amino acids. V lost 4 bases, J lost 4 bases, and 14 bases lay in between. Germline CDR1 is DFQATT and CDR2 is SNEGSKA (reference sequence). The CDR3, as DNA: TGCAGTGCTACACCTCAGGGGTGGGGAAACACCATATATTTT. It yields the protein CSATPQGWGNTIYF.

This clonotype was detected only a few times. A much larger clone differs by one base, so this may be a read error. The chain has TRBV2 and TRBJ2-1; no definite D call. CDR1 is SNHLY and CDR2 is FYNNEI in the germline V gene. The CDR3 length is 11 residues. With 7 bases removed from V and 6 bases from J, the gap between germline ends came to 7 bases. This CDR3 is CASNDCNEQFF. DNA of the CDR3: TGTGCCAGCAATGACTGCAATGAGCAGTTCTTC.

The CDR3 DNA is TGTGCCAGTAGTCCTAGCGAAGACTACGAGCAGTACTTC. This translates into CASSPSEDYEQYF. This chain joins TRBV19 and TRBJ2-7; D might be TRBD2 (6 bases). The CDR3 is 13 residues long. The V gene's germline CDR1 is LNHDA and CDR2 SQIVND (reference sequence). V was shortened by 5 bases and J by 3 bases, with 11 bases between the two germline ends. Combining the CDR3 with reference TRBV19 and TRBJ2-7 gives the whole variable domain DGGITQSPKYLFRKEGQNVTLSCEQNLNHDAMYWYRQDPGQGLRLIYYSQIVNDFQKGDIAEGYSVSREKKESFPLTVTSAQKNPTAFYLCASSPSEDYEQYFGPGTRLTVT.

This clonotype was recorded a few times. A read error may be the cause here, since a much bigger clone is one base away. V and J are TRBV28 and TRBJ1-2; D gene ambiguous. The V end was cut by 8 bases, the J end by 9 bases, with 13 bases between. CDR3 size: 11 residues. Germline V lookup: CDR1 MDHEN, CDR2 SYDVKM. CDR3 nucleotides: TGTGCCAGCGTGTCGTTAGCTAGCTACACCTTC. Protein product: CASVSLASYTF.

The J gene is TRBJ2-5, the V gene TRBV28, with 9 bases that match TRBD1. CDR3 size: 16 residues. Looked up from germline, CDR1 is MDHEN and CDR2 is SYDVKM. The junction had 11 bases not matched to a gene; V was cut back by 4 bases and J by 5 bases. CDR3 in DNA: TGTGCCAGCAGTTCACCGGGACAGGGCGAGTGGGAGACCCAGTACTTC. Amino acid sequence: CASSSPGQGEWETQYF.

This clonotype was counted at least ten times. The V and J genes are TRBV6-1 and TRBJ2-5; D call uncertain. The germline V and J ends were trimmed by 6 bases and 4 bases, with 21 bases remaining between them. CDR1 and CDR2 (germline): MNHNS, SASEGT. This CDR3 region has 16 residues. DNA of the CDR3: TGTGCCAGCAGCACGGAGTATAAGAAGGACCGAGAGACCCAGTACTTC. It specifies CASSTEYKKDRETQYF.

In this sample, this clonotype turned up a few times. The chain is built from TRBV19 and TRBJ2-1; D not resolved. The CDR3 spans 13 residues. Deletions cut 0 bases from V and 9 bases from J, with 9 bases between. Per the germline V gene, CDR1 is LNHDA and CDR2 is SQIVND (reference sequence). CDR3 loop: CASSIDQPGEQFF. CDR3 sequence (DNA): TGTGCCAGTAGTATAGACCAGCCAGGTGAGCAGTTCTTC.

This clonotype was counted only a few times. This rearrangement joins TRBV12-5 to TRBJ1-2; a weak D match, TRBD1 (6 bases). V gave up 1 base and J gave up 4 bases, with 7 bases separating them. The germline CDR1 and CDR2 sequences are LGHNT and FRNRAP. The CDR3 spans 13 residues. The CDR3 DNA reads TGTGCTAGTGGTTTGGGGGACACCTATGGCTACACCTTC. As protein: CASGLGDTYGYTF.

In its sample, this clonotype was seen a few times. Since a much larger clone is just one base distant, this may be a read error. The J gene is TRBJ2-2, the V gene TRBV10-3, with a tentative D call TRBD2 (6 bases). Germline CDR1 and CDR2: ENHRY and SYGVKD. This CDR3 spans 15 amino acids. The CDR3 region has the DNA TGTGCCATCAGATCTGAACTAGCCGCCACCGGGGGGCTGTTTTTT. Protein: CAIRSELAATGGLFF.

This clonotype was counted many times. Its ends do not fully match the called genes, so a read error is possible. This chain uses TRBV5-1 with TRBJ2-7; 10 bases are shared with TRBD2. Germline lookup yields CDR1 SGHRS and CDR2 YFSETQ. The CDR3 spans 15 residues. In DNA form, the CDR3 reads TGTGCCAGCAGCTTAGAACTAGCGGGATCCTACGAGCAGTACTTC. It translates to CASSLELAGSYEQYF.

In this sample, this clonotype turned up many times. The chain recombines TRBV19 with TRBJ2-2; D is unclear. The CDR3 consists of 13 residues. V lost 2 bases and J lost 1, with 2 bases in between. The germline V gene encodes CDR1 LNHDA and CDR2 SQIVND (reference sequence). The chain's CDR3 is CASSIQNTGELFF. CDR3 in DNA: TGTGCCAGTAGTATACAGAACACCGGGGAGCTGTTTTTT.

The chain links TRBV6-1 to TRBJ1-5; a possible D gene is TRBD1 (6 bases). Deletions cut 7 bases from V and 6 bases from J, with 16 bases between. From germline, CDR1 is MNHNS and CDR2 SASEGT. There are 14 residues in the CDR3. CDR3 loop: CASTGSRGSQPQHF. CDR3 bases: TGTGCCAGCACTGGGAGCAGGGGTAGTCAGCCCCAGCATTTT.

The CDR3 spells CASSLYGAGDTGELFF. The CDR3 DNA sequence: TGTGCCAGCAGTTTATATGGGGCAGGAGACACCGGGGAGCTGTTTTTT. The chain has TRBV28 and TRBJ2-2; D perhaps matches TRBD1 (5 bases). Germline lookup yields CDR1 MDHEN and CDR2 SYDVKM. The germline V and J ends were trimmed by 1 base and 3 bases, with 12 bases remaining between them. The length of the CDR3 is 16 residues.

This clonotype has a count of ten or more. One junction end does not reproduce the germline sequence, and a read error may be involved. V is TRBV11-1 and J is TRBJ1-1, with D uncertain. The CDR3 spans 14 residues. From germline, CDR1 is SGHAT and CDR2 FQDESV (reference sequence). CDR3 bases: TGTGCCAGCACCTTAGGTTTTGTGAACACTGAAGCTTTCTTT. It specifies CASTLGFVNTEAFF.